This is a list of T cell receptor beta chains from one sample in a study of spatial heterogeneity in lung cancer. In TCRdb, the 5' RACE reads were re-called with MiXCR into one record per CDR3 protein. The profile shows some 10,000 distinct CDR3 sequences, 9.5% to 13% of them singletons. The material was lung tumor tissue, obtained at surgery. Every receptor here comes from a female donor with early-stage non-small cell lung cancer. The CDR3 runs from the conserved cysteine through the conserved F or W. D genes are given only for firm matches. Expanded clones are given a class, and other clones once, few, many or no size at all.

D gene	V gene	J gene	CDR3 length	clone size	CDR3 DNA	CDR3 protein
NA	TRBV6-2/TRBV6-3	TRBJ1-1	13	many	TGTGCCAGCAGTTGGGGGGGAAGGACTGAAGCTTTCTTT	CASSWGGRTEAFF
TRBD2	TRBV7-2	TRBJ2-7	15	medium-sized	TGTGCCAGCAGCGGGACTAGCGGGAGGGAGCGCGAGCAGTACTTC	CASSGTSGREREQYF
NA	TRBV27	TRBJ2-3	16	medium-sized	TGTGCCAGCAGTGGCAGAACAGGTTGGGGCACAGATACGCAGTATTTT	CASSGRTGWGTDTQYF
NA	TRBV27	TRBJ1-1	13	few	TGTGCCAGCAGTTTATCGATGCGCTTTGAAGCTTTCTTT	CASSLSMRFEAFF
TRBD2	TRBV13	TRBJ2-1	18	NA	TGTGCCAGCAGCCTGAGCCCGGGACTAGCGGGAGACGGGCATGAGCAGTTCTTC	CASSLSPGLAGDGHEQFF
NA	TRBV25-1	TRBJ2-5	15	many	TGTGCCAGCAGTGATCGTTTCCGGCTCCAAGAGACCCAGTACTTC	CASSDRFRLQETQYF
TRBD2	TRBV20-1	TRBJ2-1	15	NA	TGCAGTGCTCATACGGGACTAGCGGTATGGAATGAGCAGTTCTTC	CSAHTGLAVWNEQFF
TRBD1	TRBV4-3	TRBJ1-5	15	few	TGCGCCAGCAGCCTGACGGACAGGGACAATCAGCCCCAGCATTTT	CASSLTDRDNQPQHF
TRBD1	TRBV29-1	TRBJ1-1	14	few	TGCAGCGTTGTTGTGGCCGGGACAGTTGCTGAAGCTTTCTTT	CSVVVAGTVAEAFF
NA	TRBV6-6	TRBJ1-1	14	NA	TGTGCCAGCAGGCCTACAGGGAAGGAGACTGAAGCTTTCTTT	CASRPTGKETEAFF
NA	TRBV20-1	TRBJ1-2	9	many	TGCAGTGCTAGTTGGGGCTACACCTTC	CSASWGYTF
NA	TRBV7-2	TRBJ2-7	15	NA	TGTGCCAGCAGCCGTGGGCCCCCCGAGGGCTACGAGCAGTACTTC	CASSRGPPEGYEQYF
TRBD1	TRBV2	TRBJ1-2	14	few	TGTGCCAGCAGAGGGGACAGCTACTTATATGGCTACACCTTC	CASRGDSYLYGYTF
NA	TRBV20-1	TRBJ1-1	15	many	TGCAGTGCTATCCCCGCGAGGCAGCCTATCACTGAAGCTTTCTTT	CSAIPARQPITEAFF
NA	TRBV15	TRBJ2-3	13	many	TGTGCCACCAGCAGAAGTATAGGGGATACGCAGTATTTT	CATSRSIGDTQYF
NA	TRBV12-3/TRBV12-4	TRBJ2-3	12	medium-sized	TGTGCCAGCAGTTTGACCTCAGATACGCAGTATTTT	CASSLTSDTQYF
NA	TRBV7-3	TRBJ1-2	14	many	TGTGCCAGCAGCCCCACGGGAGCGAACTATGGCTACACCTTC	CASSPTGANYGYTF
TRBD2	TRBV5-1	TRBJ2-1	16	NA	TGCGCCAGCAGCTTGGACGGGGGACTAGCGTTGGTTGAGCAGTTCTTC	CASSLDGGLALVEQFF
TRBD2	TRBV11-2	TRBJ2-5	13	many	TGTGCCAGCAGCTCCGGGACTAAAGAGACCCAGTACTTC	CASSSGTKETQYF
TRBD2	TRBV7-2	TRBJ2-4	12	many	TGTGCCAGCAGCGAGATAGCGGGCATTCAGTACTTC	CASSEIAGIQYF
NA	TRBV4-1	TRBJ1-1	15	many	TGCGCCAGCAGCCAGGCTAACCACAGGAACACTGAAGCTTTCTTT	CASSQANHRNTEAFF
TRBD1	TRBV5-4	TRBJ1-1	14	NA	TGTGCCAGCAGCCCGGGGACAGCCGGACCTGAAGCTTTCTTT	CASSPGTAGPEAFF
NA	TRBV7-3	TRBJ2-1	22	many	TGTGCCAGCAGCTTAACCCGGGGCGACATCTCGGGGACCCTAAGCTCCTACAATGAGCAGTTCTTC	CASSLTRGDISGTLSSYNEQFF
TRBD1	TRBV12-3/TRBV12-4	TRBJ2-7	15	NA	TGTGCCAGCAGCAGAGTGGGACAGGGCTCCTACGAGCAGTACTTC	CASSRVGQGSYEQYF
NA	TRBV7-2	TRBJ1-1	15	few	TGTGCCAGCAGCAGGCGGGGAGGGGAGAACACTGAAGCTTTCTTT	CASSRRGGENTEAFF
NA	TRBV10-3	TRBJ1-1	13	once	TGTGCCTCCCGGGGTCTCGGGGGCACTGAAGCTTTCTTT	CASRGLGGTEAFF
NA	TRBV2	TRBJ2-7	14	many	TGTGCCAGCAGTGACTCCAGCCGGGCCTACGAGCAGTACTTC	CASSDSSRAYEQYF
NA	TRBV18	TRBJ1-5	15	many	TGTGCCAGCTCACCACCGGCAGCACTGAATCAGCCCCAGCATTTT	CASSPPAALNQPQHF
NA	TRBV6-6	TRBJ2-3	12	medium-sized	TGTGCCAGCAGTCTGACAGGAGATACGCAGTATTTT	CASSLTGDTQYF
NA	TRBV6-1	TRBJ2-6	16	medium-sized	TGTGCCAGCAGTGAAGTGGATCCCTCTGGGGCCAACGTCCTGACTTTC	CASSEVDPSGANVLTF
NA	TRBV7-2	TRBJ2-1	13	many	TGTGCCAGCAGCTTAGGGGGGCCAAGTGAGCAGTTCTTC	CASSLGGPSEQFF
NA	TRBV5-4	TRBJ2-7	12	many	TGTGCCAGCAGCAGGGGAACCTACGAGCAGTACTTC	CASSRGTYEQYF
NA	TRBV5-6	TRBJ2-2	15	medium-sized	TGTGCCAGCAGCCCCGGGGCGGGGGCGACCGGGGAGCTGTTTTTT	CASSPGAGATGELFF
NA	TRBV12-3/TRBV12-4	TRBJ1-2	13	medium-sized	TGTGCCAGCAGCCCCCAGGACAGCTTTGGCTACACCTTC	CASSPQDSFGYTF
TRBD2	TRBV4-1	TRBJ2-7	15	few	TGCGCCAGCAGCCAACAAACGAAGCGGGAGAACGAGCAGTACTTC	CASSQQTKRENEQYF
NA	TRBV20-1	TRBJ2-3	13	NA	TGCAGTGCTAGAGATCTGTTCCTGGATACGCAGTATTTT	CSARDLFLDTQYF
NA	TRBV5-4	TRBJ1-1	13	NA	TGTGCCAGCAGCTCGACAGTGAACACTGAAGCTTTCTTT	CASSSTVNTEAFF
NA	TRBV10-2	TRBJ1-3	15	NA	TGCGCCAGCAGTGAGCAGGGTTCCTCTGGAAACACCATATATTTT	CASSEQGSSGNTIYF
TRBD2	TRBV20-1	TRBJ2-1	17	once	TGCAGTGCTAGAGATTTCCTACCCGGGACTAGCTACAATGAGCAGTTCTTC	CSARDFLPGTSYNEQFF
NA	TRBV4-3	TRBJ2-7	15	many	TGCGCCAGCAGCAAGGGGGTCTCCGGGAACTACGAGCAGTACTTC	CASSKGVSGNYEQYF
NA	TRBV6-2/TRBV6-3	TRBJ1-1	13	NA	TGTGCCAGCAGCCCTCCCTCAGGGACTGAAGCTTTCTTT	CASSPPSGTEAFF
TRBD1	TRBV10-2	TRBJ2-7	13	many	TGCGCCACCGGACAGGGATCCGCCTACGAGCAGTACTTC	CATGQGSAYEQYF
NA	TRBV5-1	TRBJ2-1	19	many	TGCGCCAGCAGCTACAGCAGGGGATCGGCGGGAGTCGCTTACAATGAGCAGTTCTTC	CASSYSRGSAGVAYNEQFF